The clone carrying this TCR beta chain was seen once. Profiling relied on immunoSEQ multiplex PCR, and the TCRdb table lists in-frame clones only, not all of them. The sample includes about 40,000 clones, roughly nine tenths seen only once; the top ten take around 3.9%. The sample is drawn from a study of control samples from healthy donors and cancer patients. CDR1 is SGHTA, CDR2 FQGNSA, per germline. The CDR3 covers 15 residues. V dropped 5 bases and J dropped 3 bases, with 14 bases sitting between them. The rearrangement joins TRBV7-2 to TRBJ1-5, with D perhaps matching TRBD1 (5 bases). The sequence came from a woman between 45 and 60 years old in good health. The specimen was blood. CDR3 amino acids: CASSPRAGPNQPQHF. The DNA of the CDR3 is TGTGCCAGCAGCCCCCGCGCAGGGCCCAATCAGCCCCAGCATTTT.